Shown below are 14 T cell receptor beta chains from a single sample sequenced in a study of cytomegalovirus exposure and HLA in healthy donors. The PCR used 60 Vbeta and 13 Jbeta primers. Measured with immunoSEQ multiplex PCR; TCRdb has only the in-frame clones, and not every one. Seen here are about 120,000 clones, 50% to 70% observed once, and the top ten hold 7.5% to 9.5%. Material for sequencing was PBMCs. The source of these receptors is a woman in her thirties or forties in good health and CMV-seropositive.

The chain carries TRBV2 and TRBJ1-1; a weak D match, TRBD1 (5 bases). Trimming cost V 6 bases and J 6 bases, with 17 bases left between them. CDR1 and CDR2 from the germline V gene are SNHLY and FYNNEI. The CDR3 runs 14 residues. As DNA, the CDR3 is TGTGCCAGCAGGTCGGGGGGGGTTTTGTCTGAAGCTTTCTTT. Protein product: CASRSGGVLSEAFF. The entire variable domain, with the rest obtained from reference TRBV2 and TRBJ1-1, is as follows: EPEVTQTPSHQVTQMGQEVILRCVPISNHLYFYWYRQILGQKVEFLVSFYNNEISEKSEIFDDQFSVERPDGSNFTLKIRSTKLEDSAMYFCASRSGGVLSEAFFGQGTRLTVV.

The rearrangement joins TRBV28 to TRBJ1-4, with a tentative D call TRBD1 (6 bases). Germline values: CDR1 MDHEN, CDR2 SYDVKM. The V and J ends lost 0 bases and 5 bases respectively, with 16 bases between them. This CDR3 contains 17 residues. CDR3 residues: CASSLWQDRRLNEKLFF. The CDR3 DNA follows: TGTGCCAGCAGTTTATGGCAAGACAGGCGACTCAATGAAAAACTGTTTTTT.

This clone occurred a few times. The rearrangement uses TRBV6-6 and TRBJ1-1; the D is unclear. V lost 7 bases, J lost 2 bases, and 8 bases lay in between. Germline CDR1 reads MNHNY; CDR2 reads SVGAGI (reference sequence). The CDR3 covers 12 residues. The DNA for the CDR3 is TGTGCCAGCATTCGGGTAAACACTGAAGCTTTCTTT. It is translated as CASIRVNTEAFF.

CDR3 protein: CASSYPLRLVTSSYEQYF. CDR3 in DNA: TGTGCCAGCAGTTACCCCCTGAGGCTCGTTACTAGCTCCTACGAGCAGTACTTC. The rearrangement uses TRBV28 and TRBJ2-7, with a weak D call TRBD2 (5 bases). Trimming removed 4 bases from V and 0 bases from J, with 22 bases in between. Per the germline V gene, CDR1 is MDHEN and CDR2 is SYDVKM. This CDR3 contains 18 residues.

In its sample, this clone was seen a few times. The V and J genes are TRBV5-4 and TRBJ2-1; unclear D gene. CDR1 is SGHNT and CDR2 is YYREEE in the germline V gene (reference sequence). Trimming shortened V by 2 bases and J by 3 bases, and 6 bases separated the two germline ends. This CDR3 is 13 amino acids long. CDR3 in amino acids: CASSFGHYNEQFF. The CDR3 region has the DNA TGTGCCAGCAGCTTTGGCCACTACAATGAGCAGTTCTTC.

This clone occurred a few times. The chain uses TRBV7-3 and TRBJ1-2, with 11 bases fitting TRBD1. Per the germline V gene, CDR1 is SGHTA and CDR2 is FQGTGA. The CDR3 is 14 amino acids. V was clipped by 5 bases and J by 7 bases; unmatched bases: 6. The CDR3 reads CASSAGQGAGGYTF. CDR3 DNA sequence: TGTGCCAGCAGCGCCGGACAGGGGGCGGGTGGCTACACCTTC.

This sequence joins TRBV7-6 and TRBJ2-7; the match to TRBD1 covers 10 bases. The J segment lost 3 bases and the V segment lost 1 base, leaving 3 bases of the junction unmatched. Germline V CDR1 and CDR2: SGHVS, FNYEAQ. The CDR3 is 15 amino acids. The CDR3 sequence: CASSLGGTGDYEQYF. The CDR3 region has the DNA TGTGCCAGCAGCTTAGGCGGGACAGGGGACTACGAGCAGTACTTC.

This clone came up a few times. V is TRBV2 and J is TRBJ1-1; a possible D gene is TRBD1 (6 bases). CDR1 is SNHLY and CDR2 is FYNNEI in the germline V gene. V gave up 5 bases and J gave up 1 base, with 8 bases separating them. The CDR3 contains 13 residues. CDR3 nucleotide sequence: TGTGCCAGCAGTAAACAGGGGAACACTGAAGCTTTCTTT. Its translation is CASSKQGNTEAFF.

This rearrangement joins TRBV18 to TRBJ1-1, with a weak D call TRBD1 (5 bases). Trimming removed 3 bases from V and 3 bases from J, with 11 bases in between. The CDR3 runs 14 residues. Germline CDR1 and CDR2: KGHSH and LQKENI. The CDR3 sequence is CASSPSGLYTEAFF. The CDR3 DNA reads as TGTGCCAGCTCACCCTCAGGGCTGTACACTGAAGCTTTCTTT.

There are a few counts of this clone. V gene TRBV11-3 combines with J gene TRBJ2-1, with 7 bases aligning to TRBD2. Germline CDR1 and CDR2: SGHNT and YENEEA. Trimming removed 5 bases from V and 7 bases from J; junction bases left unmatched: 8. This CDR3 is built from 14 residues. The CDR3 here is CASSRGGRSNEQFF. In DNA, the CDR3 is TGTGCCAGCAGCAGGGGCGGGAGAAGTAATGAGCAGTTCTTC.

V usage is TRBV28 and J usage is TRBJ2-7; possible D gene TRBD2, 7 bases. Germline V gene data show CDR1 as MDHEN and CDR2 as SYDVKM. The CDR3 loop spans 13 amino acids. The ends were cut back, 4 bases at V and 6 bases at J, with 13 bases in the middle. In DNA form, the CDR3 reads TGTGCCAGCAGTTGGCGGGGGCGAAGCGAGCAGTACTTC. Encoded protein: CASSWRGRSEQYF.

The rearrangement uses TRBV19 and TRBJ2-3; 8 bases agree with TRBD2. The trim removed 3 bases at V and 3 bases at J, leaving 11 bases unmatched. Germline V gene data show CDR1 as LNHDA and CDR2 as SQIVND (reference sequence). This CDR3 has 17 residues. CDR3: CASSMDSGMEVTDTQYF. Here the CDR3 DNA reads TGTGCCAGTAGTATGGATAGCGGGATGGAAGTAACAGATACGCAGTATTTT.

This clone was counted between two and nine times. The chain recombines TRBV18 with TRBJ2-3; D call uncertain. Looked up from germline, CDR1 is KGHSH and CDR2 is LQKENI. Trimming took 4 bases from V and 4 from J, leaving 6 bases between them. The length of the CDR3 is 12 residues. CDR3 amino acids: CASSQWPDTQYF. The DNA for the CDR3 is TGTGCCAGCTCACAGTGGCCAGATACGCAGTATTTT.

The V and J genes are TRBV19 and TRBJ1-1; 8 nucleotides line up with TRBD1. Germline V gene lookup returns CDR1 LNHDA and CDR2 SQIVND (reference sequence). The trim removed 5 bases at V and 6 bases at J, leaving 11 bases unmatched. The CDR3 covers 15 residues. The chain's CDR3 is CASSAPGQGYSEAFF. As DNA, the CDR3 is TGTGCCAGTAGTGCCCCCGGACAGGGTTATTCTGAAGCTTTCTTT. Based on the CDR3 plus reference TRBV19 and TRBJ1-1, the full variable domain is DGGITQSPKYLFRKEGQNVTLSCEQNLNHDAMYWYRQDPGQGLRLIYYSQIVNDFQKGDIAEGYSVSREKKESFPLTVTSAQKNPTAFYLCASSAPGQGYSEAFFGQGTRLTVV.